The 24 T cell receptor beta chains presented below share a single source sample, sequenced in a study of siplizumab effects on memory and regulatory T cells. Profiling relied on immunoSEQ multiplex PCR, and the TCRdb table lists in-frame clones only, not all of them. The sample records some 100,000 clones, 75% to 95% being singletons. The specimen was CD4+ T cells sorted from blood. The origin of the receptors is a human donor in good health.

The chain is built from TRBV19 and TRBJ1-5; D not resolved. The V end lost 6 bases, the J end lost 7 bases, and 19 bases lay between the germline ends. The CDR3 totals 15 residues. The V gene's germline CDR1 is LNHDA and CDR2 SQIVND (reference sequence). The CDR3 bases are TGTGCCAGTAGGGTTACCGACCGAGACTACCAGCCCCAGCATTTT. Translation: CASRVTDRDYQPQHF.

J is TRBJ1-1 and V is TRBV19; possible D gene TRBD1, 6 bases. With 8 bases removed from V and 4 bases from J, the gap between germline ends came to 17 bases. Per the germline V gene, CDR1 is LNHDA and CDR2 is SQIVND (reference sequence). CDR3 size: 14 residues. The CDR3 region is CASEKIDRTTEAFF. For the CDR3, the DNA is TGTGCCAGTGAAAAAATCGACAGGACCACTGAAGCTTTCTTT.

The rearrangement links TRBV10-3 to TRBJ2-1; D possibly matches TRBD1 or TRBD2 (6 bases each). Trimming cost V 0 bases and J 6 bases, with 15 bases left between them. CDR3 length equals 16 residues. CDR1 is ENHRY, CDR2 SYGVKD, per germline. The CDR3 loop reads CAISESGGRLGNEQFF. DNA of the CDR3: TGTGCCATCAGTGAGTCGGGGGGCCGTTTAGGCAATGAGCAGTTCTTC.

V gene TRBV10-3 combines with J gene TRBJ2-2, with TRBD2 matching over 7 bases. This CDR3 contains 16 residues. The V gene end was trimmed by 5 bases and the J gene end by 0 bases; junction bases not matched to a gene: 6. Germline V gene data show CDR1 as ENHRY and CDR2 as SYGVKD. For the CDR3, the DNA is TGTGCCATCAGTCCGCGACTAGCCGCGAACACCGGGGAGCTGTTTTTT. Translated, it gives CAISPRLAANTGELFF.

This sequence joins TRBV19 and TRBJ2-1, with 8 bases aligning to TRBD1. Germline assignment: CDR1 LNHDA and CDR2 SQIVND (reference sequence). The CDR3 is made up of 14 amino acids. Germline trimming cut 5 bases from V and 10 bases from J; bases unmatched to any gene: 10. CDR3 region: CASSVTGAVGEQFF. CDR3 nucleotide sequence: TGTGCCAGTAGTGTGACAGGGGCGGTTGGGGAGCAGTTCTTC.

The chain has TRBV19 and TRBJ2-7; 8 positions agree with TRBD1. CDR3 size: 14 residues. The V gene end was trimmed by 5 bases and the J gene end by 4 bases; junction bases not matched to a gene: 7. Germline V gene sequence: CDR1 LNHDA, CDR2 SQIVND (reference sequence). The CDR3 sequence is CASSGQGMGYEQYF. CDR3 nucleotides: TGTGCCAGTAGTGGACAGGGTATGGGTTACGAGCAGTACTTC.

The CDR3, as DNA: TGTGCCAGCAGCTGGGGAGGGGGCAATCAGCCCCAGCATTTT. Protein sequence: CASSWGGGNQPQHF. This rearrangement joins TRBV7-2 to TRBJ1-5; perhaps TRBD1 as D (5 bases). The V gene lost 4 bases and the J gene lost 2 bases, with 9 bases spanning the gap. Looked up from germline, CDR1 is SGHTA and CDR2 is FQGNSA. The CDR3 totals 14 residues.

The CDR3: CASSSRPYPYEQYF. The CDR3, as DNA: TGTGCCAGCAGCTCCCGACCTTACCCCTACGAGCAGTACTTC. The rearrangement joins TRBV9 to TRBJ2-7, with unresolved D. Germline lookup yields CDR1 SGDLS and CDR2 YYNGEE. CDR3 length: 14 amino acids. V was shortened by 4 bases and J by 2 bases, with 13 bases between the two germline ends.

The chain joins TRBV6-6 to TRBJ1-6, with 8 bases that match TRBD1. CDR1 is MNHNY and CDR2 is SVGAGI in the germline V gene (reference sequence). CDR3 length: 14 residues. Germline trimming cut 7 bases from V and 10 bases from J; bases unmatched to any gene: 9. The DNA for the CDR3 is TGTGCCAGCATTCCCGACAGGGGCGACTCACCCCTCCACTTT. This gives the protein CASIPDRGDSPLHF.

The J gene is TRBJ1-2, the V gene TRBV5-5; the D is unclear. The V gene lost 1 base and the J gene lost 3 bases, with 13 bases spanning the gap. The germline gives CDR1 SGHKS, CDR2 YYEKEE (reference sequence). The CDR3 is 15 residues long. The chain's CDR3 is CASSLSPADYYGYTF. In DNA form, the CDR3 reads TGTGCCAGCAGCTTGAGTCCAGCAGACTACTATGGCTACACCTTC.

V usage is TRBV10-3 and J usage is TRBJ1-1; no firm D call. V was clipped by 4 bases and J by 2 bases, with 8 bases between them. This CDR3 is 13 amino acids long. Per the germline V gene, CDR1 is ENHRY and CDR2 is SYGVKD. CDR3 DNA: TGTGCCATCAGTGGCGATAGTAACACTGAAGCTTTCTTT. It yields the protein CAISGDSNTEAFF.

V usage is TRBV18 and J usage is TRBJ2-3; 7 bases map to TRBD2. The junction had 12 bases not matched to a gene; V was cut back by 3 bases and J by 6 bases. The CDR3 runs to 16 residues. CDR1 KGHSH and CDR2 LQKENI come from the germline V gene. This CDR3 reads CASSPGLWGGSDTQYF. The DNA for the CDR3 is TGTGCCAGCTCACCCGGTTTATGGGGAGGGTCGGATACGCAGTATTTT.

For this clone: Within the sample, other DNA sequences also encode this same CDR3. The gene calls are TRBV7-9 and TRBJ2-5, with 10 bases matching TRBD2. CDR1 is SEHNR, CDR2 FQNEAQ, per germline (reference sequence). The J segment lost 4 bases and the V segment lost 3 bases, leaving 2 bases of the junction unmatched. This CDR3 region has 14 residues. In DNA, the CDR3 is TGTGCCAGCAGCTTGGGACTAGCGTCAGAGACCCAGTACTTC. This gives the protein CASSLGLASETQYF.

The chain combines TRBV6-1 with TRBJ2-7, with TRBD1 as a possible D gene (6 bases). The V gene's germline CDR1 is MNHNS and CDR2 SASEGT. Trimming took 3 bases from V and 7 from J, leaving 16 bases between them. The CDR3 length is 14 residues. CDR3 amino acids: CASSDIRGRGEQYF. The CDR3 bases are TGTGCCAGCAGTGACATCAGGGGACGGGGTGAGCAGTACTTC.

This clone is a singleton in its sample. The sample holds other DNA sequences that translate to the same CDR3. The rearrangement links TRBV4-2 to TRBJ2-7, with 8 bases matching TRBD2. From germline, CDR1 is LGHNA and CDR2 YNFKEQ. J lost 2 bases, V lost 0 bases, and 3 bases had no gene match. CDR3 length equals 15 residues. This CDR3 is CASSQEAGLAYEQYF. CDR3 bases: TGTGCCAGCAGCCAAGAGGCGGGACTAGCCTACGAGCAGTACTTC.

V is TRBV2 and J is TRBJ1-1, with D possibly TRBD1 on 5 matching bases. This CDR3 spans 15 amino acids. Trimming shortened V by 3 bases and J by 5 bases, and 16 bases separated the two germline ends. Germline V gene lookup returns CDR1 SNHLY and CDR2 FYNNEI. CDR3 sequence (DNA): TGTGCCAGCAGTGAGATTGTGGGGCGAGGAACTGAAGCTTTCTTT. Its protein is CASSEIVGRGTEAFF.

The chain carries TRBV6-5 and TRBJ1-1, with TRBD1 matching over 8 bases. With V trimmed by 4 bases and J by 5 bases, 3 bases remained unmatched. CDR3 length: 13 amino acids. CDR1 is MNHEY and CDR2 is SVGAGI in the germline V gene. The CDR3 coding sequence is TGTGCCAGCAGTTCAAACAGGGGGACTGAAGCTTTCTTT. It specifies CASSSNRGTEAFF.

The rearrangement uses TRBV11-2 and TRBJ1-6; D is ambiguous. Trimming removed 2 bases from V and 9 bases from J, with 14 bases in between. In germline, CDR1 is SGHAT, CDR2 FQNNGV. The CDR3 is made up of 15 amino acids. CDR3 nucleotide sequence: TGTGCCAGCAGCTTAAGTGGTAGGGTCGCTTCACCCCTCCACTTT. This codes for CASSLSGRVASPLHF.

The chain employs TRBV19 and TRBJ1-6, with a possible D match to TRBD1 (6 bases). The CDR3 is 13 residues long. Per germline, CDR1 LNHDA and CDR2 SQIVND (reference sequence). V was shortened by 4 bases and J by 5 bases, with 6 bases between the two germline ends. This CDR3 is CASSRTDNSPLHF. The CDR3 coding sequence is TGTGCCAGTAGTAGGACAGATAATTCACCCCTCCACTTT.

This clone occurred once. The CDR3 loop is CASSPTGTEAFF. The CDR3 region has the DNA TGTGCCAGCAGTCCAACAGGGACTGAAGCTTTCTTT. The V and J genes are TRBV6-5 and TRBJ1-1; TRBD1 is a possible D gene (6 bases). The CDR3 is made up of 12 amino acids. Trimming took 5 bases from V and 5 from J, leaving 9 bases between them. Germline V gene sequence: CDR1 MNHEY, CDR2 SVGAGI.

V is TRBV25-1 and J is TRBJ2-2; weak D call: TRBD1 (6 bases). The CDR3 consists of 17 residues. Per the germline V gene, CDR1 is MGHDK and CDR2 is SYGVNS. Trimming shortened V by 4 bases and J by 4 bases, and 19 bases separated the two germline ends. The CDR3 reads CASSVTTGLHGTGELFF. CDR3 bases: TGTGCCAGCAGTGTAACAACAGGGCTTCATGGCACCGGGGAGCTGTTTTTT.

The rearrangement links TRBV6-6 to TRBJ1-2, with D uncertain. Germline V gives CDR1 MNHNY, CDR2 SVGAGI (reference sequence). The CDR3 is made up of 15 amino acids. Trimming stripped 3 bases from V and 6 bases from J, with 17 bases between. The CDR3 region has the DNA TGTGCCAGCAGTTATGTTGGGCGGGGTGGGAATGGCTACACCTTC. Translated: CASSYVGRGGNGYTF.

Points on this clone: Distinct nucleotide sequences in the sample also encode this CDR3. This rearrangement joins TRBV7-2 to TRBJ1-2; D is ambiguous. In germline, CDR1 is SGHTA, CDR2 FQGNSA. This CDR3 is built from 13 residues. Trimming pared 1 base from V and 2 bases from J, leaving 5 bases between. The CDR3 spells CASSLDSNYGYTF. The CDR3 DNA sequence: TGTGCCAGCAGCTTAGACAGCAACTATGGCTACACCTTC.

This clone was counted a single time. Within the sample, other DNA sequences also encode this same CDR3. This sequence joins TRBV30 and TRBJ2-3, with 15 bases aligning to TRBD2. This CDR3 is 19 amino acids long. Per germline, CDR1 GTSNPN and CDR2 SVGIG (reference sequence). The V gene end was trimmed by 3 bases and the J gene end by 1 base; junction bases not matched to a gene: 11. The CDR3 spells CAWRPGGLAGGRGTDTQYF. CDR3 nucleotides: TGTGCCTGGAGGCCCGGGGGACTAGCGGGGGGCAGGGGCACAGATACGCAGTATTTT. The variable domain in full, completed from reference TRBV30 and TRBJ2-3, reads SQTIHQWPATLVQPVGSPLSLECTVEGTSNPNLYWYRQAAGRGLQLLFYSVGIGQISSEVPQNLSASRPQDRQFILSSKKLLLSDSGFYLCAWRPGGLAGGRGTDTQYFGPGTRLTVL.